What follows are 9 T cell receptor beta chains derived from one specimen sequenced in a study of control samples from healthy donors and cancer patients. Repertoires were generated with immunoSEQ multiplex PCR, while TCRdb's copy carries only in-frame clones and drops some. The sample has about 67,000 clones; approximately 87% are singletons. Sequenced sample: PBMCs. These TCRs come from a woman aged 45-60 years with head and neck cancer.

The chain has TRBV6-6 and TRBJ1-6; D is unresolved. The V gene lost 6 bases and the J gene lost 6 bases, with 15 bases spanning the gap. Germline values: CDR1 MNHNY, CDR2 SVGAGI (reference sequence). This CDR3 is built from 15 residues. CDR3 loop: CASSHSGPLNSPLHF. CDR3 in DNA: TGTGCCAGCAGCCACTCCGGGCCGCTTAATTCACCCCTCCACTTT.

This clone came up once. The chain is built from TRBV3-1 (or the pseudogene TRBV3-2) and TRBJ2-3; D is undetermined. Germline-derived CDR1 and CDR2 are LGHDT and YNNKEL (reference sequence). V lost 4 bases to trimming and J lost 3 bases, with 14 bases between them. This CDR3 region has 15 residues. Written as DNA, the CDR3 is TGTGCCAGCAGCCGTGGGTTAGGTAGGACAGATACGCAGTATTTT. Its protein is CASSRGLGRTDTQYF.

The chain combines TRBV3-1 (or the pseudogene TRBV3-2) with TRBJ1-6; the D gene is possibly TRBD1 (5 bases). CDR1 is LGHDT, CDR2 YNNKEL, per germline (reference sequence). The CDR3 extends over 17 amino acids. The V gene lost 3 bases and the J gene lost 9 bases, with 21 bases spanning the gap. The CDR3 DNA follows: TGTGCCAGCAGCCACGCACCCCAGGGTATTGTAGGTTCACCCCTCCACTTT. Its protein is CASSHAPQGIVGSPLHF.

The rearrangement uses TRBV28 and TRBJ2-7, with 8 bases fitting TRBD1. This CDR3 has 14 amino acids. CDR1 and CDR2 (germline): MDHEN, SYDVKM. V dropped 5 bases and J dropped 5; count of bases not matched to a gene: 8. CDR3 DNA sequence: TGTGCCAGCAGTCGACAGGGGCTTGTCGACGAGCAGTACTTC. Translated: CASSRQGLVDEQYF.

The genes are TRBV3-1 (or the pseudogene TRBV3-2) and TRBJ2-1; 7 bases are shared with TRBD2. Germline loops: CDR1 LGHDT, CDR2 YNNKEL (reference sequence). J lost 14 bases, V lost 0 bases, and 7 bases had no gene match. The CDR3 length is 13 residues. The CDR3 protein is CASSQDYLRGEFF. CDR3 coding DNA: TGTGCCAGCAGCCAAGACTACCTTCGGGGGGAGTTCTTC.

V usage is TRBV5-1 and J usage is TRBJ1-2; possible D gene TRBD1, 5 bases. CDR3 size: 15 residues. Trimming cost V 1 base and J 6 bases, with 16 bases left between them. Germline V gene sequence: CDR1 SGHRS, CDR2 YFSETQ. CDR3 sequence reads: CASSLTGVAHDGYTF. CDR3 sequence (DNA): TGCGCCAGCAGCTTGACAGGAGTCGCGCACGATGGCTACACCTTC.

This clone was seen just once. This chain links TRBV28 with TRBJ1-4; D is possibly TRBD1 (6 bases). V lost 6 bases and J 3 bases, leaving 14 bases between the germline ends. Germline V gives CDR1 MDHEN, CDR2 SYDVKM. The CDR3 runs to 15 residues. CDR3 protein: CASRQCRGPNEKLFF. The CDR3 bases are TGTGCCAGCAGACAATGTCGGGGGCCTAATGAAAAACTGTTTTTT. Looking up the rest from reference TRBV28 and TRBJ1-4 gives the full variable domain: DVKVTQSSRYLVKRTGEKVFLECVQDMDHENMFWYRQDPGLGLRLIYFSYDVKMKEKGDIPEGYSVSREKKERFSLILESASTNQTSMYLCASRQCRGPNEKLFFGSGTQLSVL.

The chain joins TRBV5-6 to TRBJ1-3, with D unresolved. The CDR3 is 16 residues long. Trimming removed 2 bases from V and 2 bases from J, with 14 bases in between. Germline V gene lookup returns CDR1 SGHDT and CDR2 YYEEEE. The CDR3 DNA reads TGTGCCAGCAGCTTCGATAGGTTAATCGCTGGAAACACCATATATTTT. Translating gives CASSFDRLIAGNTIYF.

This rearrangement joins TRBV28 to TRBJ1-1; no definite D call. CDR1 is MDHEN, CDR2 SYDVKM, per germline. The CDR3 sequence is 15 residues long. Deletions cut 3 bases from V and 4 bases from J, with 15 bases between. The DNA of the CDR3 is TGTGCCAGCAGTTTTTCCGGGGAAGAGGGCACTGAAGCTTTCTTT. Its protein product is CASSFSGEEGTEAFF.